Described below is a single T cell receptor (beta chain) sequence and its context. Repertoires were generated with immunoSEQ multiplex PCR, while TCRdb's copy carries only in-frame clones and drops some. Among about 75,000 clones listed, 70% to 90% were seen once. This CDR3 has 13 amino acids. Trimming took off 8 bases at V and 3 bases at J, with 13 bases between the two ends. CDR1 is SQVTM, CDR2 ANQGSEA, per germline. The source of the sample is a study of T cell responses to AZD1222 COVID-19 vaccine. This chain joins TRBV29-1 and TRBJ1-4; tentative D call: TRBD1 (6 bases). This clonotype was obtained from an adult who received the MenACWY meningococcal vaccine as a control. Sequencing used peripheral blood, obtained 28 days after the second dose of the MenACWY control vaccine. CDR3 sequence (DNA): TGCAGCTTCACAGGGTCCGCTAATGAAAAACTGTTTTTT. It is translated as CSFTGSANEKLFF.